This TCR beta chain was identified during a study of T cells in Graves' hyperthyroidism and ophthalmopathy. Notes on the study in general: Most expanded thyroid clonotypes above 0.001 also appeared in blood.

This clonotype was seen repeatedly, ten times or more. Its antigen is undetermined. At one of its ends the junction is not consistent with the germline gene, which may arise from a read error. This CDR3 contains 16 residues. CDR1 DFQATT and CDR2 SNEGSKA come from the germline V gene (reference sequence). RNA transcripts gave rise to amplified TCR beta CDR3 regions. HTBI primers were employed in a first-round RT-PCR of the TCR CDR3. Using its own MiXCR run on the multiplex PCR reads, TCRdb lists one record per CDR3 protein. Of more than 300,000 distinct CDR3 sequences in the sample, roughly 17% were seen once.

The sample consisted of blood. This chain connects TRBV20-1 to TRBJ2-1; TRBD2 matches at 14 bases. This TCR was sampled from a young woman with Graves' hyperthyroidism that later progressed to Graves' ophthalmopathy. The CDR3 here is CSARVSGLAGAHEQFF. CDR3 DNA sequence: TGCAGTGCGAGAGTTTCGGGACTAGCGGGAGCGCATGAGCAGTTCTTC.